These 5 T cell receptor beta chains were all obtained from the same sample, sequenced in a study of blood T cell repertoires in COVID-19. Assay used: immunoSEQ multiplex PCR; TCRdb lists only in-frame clones, some missing. This table holds 180,000 or so clones, roughly 84% found once. The sequenced sample consisted of peripheral blood. Receptors originate from a woman of 80 years or more with acute or convalescent COVID-19.

The rearrangement joins TRBV3-1 (or the pseudogene TRBV3-2) to TRBJ1-1; unclear D gene. Looked up from germline, CDR1 is LGHDT and CDR2 is YNNKEL (reference sequence). CDR3 size: 12 residues. The germline V and J ends were trimmed by 1 base and 9 bases, with 9 bases remaining between them. In DNA, the CDR3 is TGTGCCAGCAGCCAAGCAGGATACAAAGCTTTCTTT. It encodes CASSQAGYKAFF.

CDR3 sequence: CASSVGRGREKLFF. Here the CDR3 DNA reads TGTGCCAGCAGCGTAGGCAGGGGGCGAGAAAAACTGTTTTTT. The J gene is TRBJ1-4, the V gene TRBV9; 8 nucleotides agree with TRBD1. Unmatched junction bases numbered 3, after V lost 0 bases and J lost 8 bases. Germline V gives CDR1 SGDLS, CDR2 YYNGEE. The CDR3 covers 14 residues.

The gene calls are TRBV11-2 and TRBJ2-3; 9 nucleotides align to TRBD2. The CDR3 consists of 16 residues. Germline CDR1 and CDR2: SGHAT and FQNNGV. V dropped 4 bases and J dropped 3; count of bases not matched to a gene: 8. The CDR3 DNA reads TGTGCCAGCAGCTCTAGCGGGACGAAGGGGACAGATACGCAGTATTTT. Protein product: CASSSSGTKGTDTQYF.

V is TRBV21-1 and J is TRBJ2-1; the D call TRBD2 from the table was never checked on the DNA. TRBV21-1 is listed as a pseudogene. The CDR3 has 16 amino acids. The CDR3 sequence is CASSKVTSGEYNEQFF. DNA for the CDR3: TGTGCCAGCAGCAAAGTTACTAGCGGGGAGTACAATGAGCAGTTCTTC.

The chain employs TRBV9 and TRBJ1-2; no clear D gene. This CDR3 region has 14 residues. The V end lost 0 bases, the J end lost 4 bases, and 10 bases lay between the germline ends. Germline CDR1 reads SGDLS; CDR2 reads YYNGEE. This chain's CDR3 is CASSVEAIPYGYTF. The DNA of the CDR3 is TGTGCCAGCAGCGTAGAAGCGATTCCCTATGGCTACACCTTC. Looking up the rest from reference TRBV9 and TRBJ1-2 gives the full variable domain: DSGVTQTPKHLITATGQRVTLRCSPRSGDLSVYWYQQSLDQGLQFLIQYYNGEERAKGNILERFSAQQFPDLHSELNLSSLELGDSALYFCASSVEAIPYGYTFGSGTRLTVV.